This paragraph covers one TCR beta chain sequence. This clonotype appeared a few times. There is no known antigen for this receptor. Base quality data are lacking; no much larger clone is found one base away. A case-control design nested within a healthcare worker cohort in London, UK, was used, with weekly nasopharyngeal swab PCR tests and blood sampling performed. Between 23 and 31 March 2020, the week of the UK lockdown, healthcare workers were enrolled and then followed up weekly for as long as 16 weeks. Receptors were amplified or captured by 5' RACE. Reads for this sample came from a NextSeq 500. To correct for sequencing error and PCR bias, the TCR library protocol tagged individual cDNA molecules with unique molecular identifiers. Both TCR alpha and beta chains were sequenced, and tight co-correlation was observed between alpha and beta sequence abundances in each sample. In the original analysis: Decombinator V4 was used to annotate TCR sequences for V gene, J gene and CDR3. TCRs were defined as expanded if a significant change between any two time points was detected under a Poisson model with p below 0.0001. TCR abundances were normalised to the total number of TCRs sequenced per sample and were expressed as counts per million. A search of VDJdb, accessed on 1 November 2021, was run for TCRs annotated to CMV, EBV and SARS-CoV-2, with TCRs annotated for multiple antigens excluded. TCRdb passed the public sequencing reads through fastp at Q25 and MiXCR, retaining productive beta sequences. Rows with a matching CDR3 protein are joined into one entry that keeps the most common DNA and genes. These V and J calls are TCRdb output, not the study's own analysis. This sample lists some 120,000 distinct CDR3 sequences; under 15% were detected once. The ten largest clones take up less than 25% of the sample.

The sample originates from a study of early T cells in non-severe SARS-CoV-2 infection (dated by TCRdb to 2020 to 2022). With respect to the entire study: Because TCR sequencing relied on bulk RNA taken from unsorted whole blood, pairing of alpha and beta chains was not possible. Overall results and qualifications from the work: VDJdb matching was skewed toward anti-spike CD8 responses and likely underestimated virus-specific expansions by missing private and CD4 specificities.

The sequencing sample was made of whole blood. This sequence originates from an adult who was a healthcare worker with PCR-confirmed SARS-CoV-2 infection or an uninfected control (not recorded which).

The CDR3 protein: CASSQEGELTEAFF. The nucleotide sequence reads as follows: TGTGCCAGCAGCCAAGAGGGCGAGCTCACTGAAGCTTTCTTT. The chain employs TRBV4-2 and TRBJ1-1; the D gene remains uncertain. At the junction V is shortened by 0 bases and J by 4 bases, with 9 bases in between. Including cysteine and phenylalanine, the CDR3 has 14 amino acids. The entry retains the CDR3 DNA only, 42 bases that are in frame from base 1. The germline V gene encodes CDR1 LGHNA and CDR2 YNFKEQ.